These 16 T cell receptor beta chains came from one sample sequenced in a study of cytomegalovirus exposure and HLA in healthy donors. The PCR made use of 60 Vbeta and 13 Jbeta primers. Assay used: immunoSEQ multiplex PCR; TCRdb lists only in-frame clones, some missing. The sample consists of under 150,000 clones, around 85% of them appearing once. Sequencing was performed on PBMCs. These receptors were taken from a woman in her 30s in good health and CMV-seropositive.

The chain recombines TRBV20-1 with TRBJ1-5; no firm D call. This CDR3 has 11 residues. Trimming cost V 3 bases and J 9 bases, with 9 bases left between them. Germline-derived CDR1 and CDR2 are DFQATT and SNEGSKA (reference sequence). The CDR3 DNA follows: TGCAGTGCTAGGGAGGGTTGGCCCCAGCATTTT. The encoded protein is CSAREGWPQHF.

V is TRBV28 and J is TRBJ1-2; no firm D call. CDR3 length equals 12 residues. Trimming took 5 bases from V and 3 from J, leaving 7 bases between them. Germline V lookup: CDR1 MDHEN, CDR2 SYDVKM. DNA for the CDR3: TGTGCCAGCAGTCCCCGGGACTATGGCTACACCTTC. It is translated as CASSPRDYGYTF.

In this sample, this clone turned up once. This chain joins TRBV21-1 and TRBJ2-7; the table's D call, TRBD2, was not checked against the DNA. TRBV21-1 represents a pseudogene. There are 16 residues in the CDR3. The CDR3 is CASSKGEAGRIFEQYF. CDR3 sequence (DNA): TGTGCCAGCAGCAAAGGGGAAGCGGGACGAATTTTCGAGCAGTACTTC.

V gene TRBV6-6 combines with J gene TRBJ2-6; D is undetermined. The V and J ends lost 8 bases and 2 bases respectively, with 10 bases between them. CDR3 length: 14 residues. Germline-derived CDR1 and CDR2 are MNHNY and SVGAGI (reference sequence). The CDR3 sequence is CASHGTTGANVLTF. For the CDR3, the DNA is TGTGCCAGCCACGGTACCACTGGGGCCAACGTCCTGACTTTC.

The chain combines TRBV6-6 with TRBJ1-1, with a tentative D call TRBD1 (6 bases). This CDR3 contains 13 residues. Trimming removed 7 bases at V and 5 bases at J, with 14 bases between. Germline CDR1 MNHNY, CDR2 SVGAGI (reference sequence). The CDR3 bases are TGTGCCAGCATCAAAGGGGGGGGAACTGAAGCTTTCTTT. This sequence encodes CASIKGGGTEAFF.

The rearrangement joins TRBV6-6 to TRBJ2-7; 7 bases line up with TRBD1. The germline gives CDR1 MNHNY, CDR2 SVGAGI (reference sequence). The V gene end was trimmed by 3 bases and the J gene end by 2 bases; junction bases not matched to a gene: 7. The CDR3 consists of 15 residues. The CDR3 spells CASSYSTGLTYEQYF. The CDR3 DNA is TGTGCCAGCAGTTATTCGACAGGGCTTACCTACGAGCAGTACTTC.

This clone showed up just a few times. CDR3 sequence: CAWMVREPPYEQYF. The CDR3, as DNA: TGTGCCTGGATGGTCCGGGAGCCTCCCTACGAGCAGTACTTC. The chain uses TRBV30 and TRBJ2-7, with TRBD2 as a possible D gene (6 bases). The CDR3 is made up of 14 amino acids. CDR1 and CDR2 (germline): GTSNPN, SVGIG (reference sequence). The V end lost 4 bases, the J end lost 2 bases, and 15 bases lay between the germline ends.

This chain connects TRBV10-2 to TRBJ1-1, with a tentative D call TRBD1 (6 bases). The V gene's germline CDR1 is WSHSY and CDR2 SAAADI. V was clipped by 11 bases and J by 0 bases, with 25 bases between them. The CDR3 runs to 17 residues. CDR3 amino acids: CAAESILGGALNTEAFF. CDR3 nucleotides: TGCGCCGCAGAGAGTATCCTCGGGGGGGCTCTGAACACTGAAGCTTTCTTT.

The rearrangement links TRBV10-2 to TRBJ2-6, with unresolved D. The CDR3 contains 15 residues. Germline values: CDR1 WSHSY, CDR2 SAAADI. V lost 3 bases, J lost 0 bases, and 6 bases lay in between. CDR3 DNA sequence: TGCGCCAGCAGTGATTCTACCTCTGGGGCCAACGTCCTGACTTTC. It specifies CASSDSTSGANVLTF.

Here the CDR3 DNA reads TGTGCCAGTAGTCAGTGGTACGGGAACGAGGCAGATACGCAGTATTTT. It is translated as CASSQWYGNEADTQYF. The chain is built from TRBV19 and TRBJ2-3; tentative D call: TRBD2 (5 bases). With 5 bases removed from V and 4 bases from J, the gap between germline ends came to 19 bases. The CDR3 is made up of 16 amino acids. The germline V gene has CDR1 LNHDA and CDR2 SQIVND (reference sequence).

This clone has more than one count but fewer than ten. This sequence joins TRBV18 and TRBJ1-1; D gene uncertain. CDR1 is KGHSH, CDR2 LQKENI, per germline. This CDR3 region has 17 residues. V lost 3 bases and J 0 bases, leaving 17 bases between the germline ends. The CDR3 sequence is CASSPTNQRTMNTEAFF. CDR3 in DNA: TGTGCCAGCTCACCCACCAATCAGCGGACCATGAACACTGAAGCTTTCTTT.

J is TRBJ2-3 and V is TRBV12-5, with 10 bases lining up with TRBD2. The V gene end was trimmed by 6 bases and the J gene end by 6 bases; junction bases not matched to a gene: 9. The V gene's germline CDR1 is LGHNT and CDR2 FRNRAP. CDR3 length: 15 residues. The CDR3 region has the DNA TGTGCTAGTGGGACCGGGACTAGCGTTCGTGATACGCAGTATTTT. The encoded protein is CASGTGTSVRDTQYF.

This clone was observed a few times. The CDR3 bases are TGTGCCAGTTTGAGCCGCATAAGCTCTGGAAACACCATATATTTT. Translating gives CASLSRISSGNTIYF. This chain connects TRBV28 to TRBJ1-3; no reliable D call. In germline, CDR1 is MDHEN, CDR2 SYDVKM. V was clipped by 9 bases and J by 0 bases, with 15 bases between them. The CDR3 runs to 15 residues.

The V gene is TRBV28, the J gene TRBJ2-3; D is unclear. This CDR3 spans 13 amino acids. Germline CDR1 reads MDHEN; CDR2 reads SYDVKM. V was clipped by 2 bases and J by 5 bases, with 8 bases between them. CDR3 sequence: CASSLEVGDTQYF. CDR3 nucleotides: TGTGCCAGCAGTTTAGAGGTGGGAGATACGCAGTATTTT.

The chain has TRBV5-4 and TRBJ1-2; a weak D match, TRBD1 (5 bases). The V end lost 4 bases, the J end lost 5 bases, and 15 bases lay between the germline ends. CDR1 is SGHNT and CDR2 is YYREEE in the germline V gene (reference sequence). This CDR3 is built from 14 residues. CDR3 region: CASSPAGQGYGYTF. The CDR3 DNA reads TGTGCCAGCAGCCCTGCGGGGCAGGGATATGGCTACACCTTC.

V and J are TRBV28 and TRBJ1-1; a weak D match, TRBD1 (5 bases). The CDR3 has 16 residues. Deletions cut 7 bases from V and 0 bases from J, with 18 bases between. Germline loops: CDR1 MDHEN, CDR2 SYDVKM. CDR3 nucleotides: TGTGCCAGCACCCCTAGTGGGGCTTTGGTGAACACTGAAGCTTTCTTT. Protein: CASTPSGALVNTEAFF.